A selection of T cell receptor beta chains follows, all from one sample in a study of cytomegalovirus exposure and HLA in healthy donors. Profiling relied on immunoSEQ multiplex PCR, and the TCRdb table lists in-frame clones only, not all of them. The sample shows 95,000 to 150,000 clones, around 77% of them seen only once. Sequenced material: PBMCs. The receptors here all came from a human donor in good health. Each CDR3 is given with its conserved first and last residue. Fields, in order: CDR3 protein, V gene.

CASSTGSREKLFF TRBV28
CASSPADINTEAFF TRBV5-4
CASSLRQNTEAFF TRBV7-6
CASSVWAEGGYEQYF TRBV9
CASSQSHRASGNTIYF TRBV4-2
CASSELSSGANVLTF TRBV6-1
CASSFNTWGRERNEQFF TRBV7-6
CASSRQSGETQYF TRBV7-3
CAISEPLEGGQSSYNEQFF TRBV10-3
CASSLAAVGAFF TRBV28
CASKKTENTGELFF TRBV2
CASRAADRNYGYTF TRBV6-5
CASSLGGEGPYEQYF TRBV5-1
CASSLAGGTDTQYF TRBV7-2
CASSFGTSGRRRGDTQYF TRBV7-2
CAWSTGLNEQFF TRBV30
CASFLQGLAGETQYF TRBV5-4
CASSQVSGTSGRVAKNIQYF TRBV4-2
CASTPGGSYNEQFF TRBV6-5
CASLNQNYGYTF TRBV5-1
CASSYLAEGPFF TRBV5-1
CASSPNPGNEQYF TRBV18
CASMGSGGNTGELFF TRBV10-2
CASSLPLAGGRTTQYF TRBV28
CASSVQGTGTEAFF TRBV9
CASSLAAGGGNEQFF TRBV7-2
CASSPTGIRNEQFF TRBV27
CASSFGGRGTKNIQYF TRBV6-5
CASSPRQAEAFF TRBV6-5
CASRWGLAGESGELFF TRBV5-1
CATGLTDYEQYF TRBV27
CASSYSGGGANVLTF TRBV6-6
CASSLPTTGNTIYF TRBV28
CASSLGSGSDTQYF TRBV7-6
CASSQGVGTEAFF TRBV10-2
CASRDSSLNTEAFF TRBV6-5
CASRGQNSNQPQHF TRBV6-5
CASSLPSWGGQDNEQFF TRBV28
CASSPQATQETQYF TRBV18
CASSPQGLAGANEQFF TRBV7-3
CSVSDEGHQPQHF TRBV29-1
CASSEALTAYEQYF TRBV6-1
CASRASTVSYEQYF TRBV6-6
CASRRQGPNTEAFF TRBV28
CSAKLAGGPGGEQFF TRBV29-1
CASSFSGRSSPLHF TRBV28
CASSLDRRSTDTQYF TRBV7-2
CASSEGQEQFF TRBV2
CASSLGVETQYF TRBV5-1
CSVEGGTSAGELFF TRBV29-1
CASILRLAGGGETQYF TRBV2
CASSFEYTDTQYF TRBV28
CSVPFGLPTDTQYF TRBV29-1
CASSPSGRPRETQYF TRBV14